What follows is one T cell receptor (beta chain) and its context. The antigen it recognizes is unknown. Base qualities are not recorded, but no much larger clone differs from it by a single base. These data originate in a study of CD8 T cells in ankylosing spondylitis (dated by TCRdb to 2016 to 2017). Broadly, across the study: T cell receptor beta repertoires were profiled in healthy donors and ankylosing spondylitis patients so that disease-linked TCR variants could be found. Samples of peripheral blood were taken, and for ankylosing spondylitis patients, synovial fluid was collected as well. In total, the full study cohort was made up of roughly 100 healthy donors and more than 20 ankylosing spondylitis patients. General conclusions and limits of the study: According to the report, matched synovial fluid samples from ankylosing spondylitis patients were significantly enriched for the disease-linked clones. The disease-linked clones had a CD8+ phenotype and were found at relatively low frequencies in peripheral blood. Some of the motif variants had been reported before in the synovial fluid and blood of reactive arthritis patients, a finding that suggests common disease-initiation mechanisms. Blood from ankylosing spondylitis patients appeared to be characterized by a TCR beta motif composed of roughly eight highly homologous amino acid variants.

Sequencing relied on an Illumina HiSeq 2500. TCR beta libraries were prepared by quantitative 5'-RACE with molecular barcodes. Turning to the authors' computational methods: A new computational method based on a probabilistic model of VDJ rearrangement was used to identify disease-linked TCR variants. The public reads were run again by TCRdb, first through fastp at Q25 and then through MiXCR, and only productive beta chains were kept. Duplicate CDR3 protein sequences are folded into a single record with the most common DNA and genes. V and J calls and clone size were set by TCRdb, not the authors. This sample lists 700,000 to 850,000 distinct CDR3 sequences; 10% to 15% were detected once. The ten largest clonotypes hold roughly 0.51% of the sample. This TCR was sampled from a male donor with ankylosing spondylitis. Input material: blood, either unsorted or a sorted T cell fraction (not recorded which).

The CDR3 in this case is CASSLDRVKDEQYF. The bases are TGCGCCAGCAGCTTAGACAGGGTGAAGGACGAGCAGTACTTC. The chain is made from TRBV5-1 and TRBJ2-7, with TRBD1 identical over 7 junction bases. Unmatched junction bases come to 7, with V trimmed by 2 bases and J by 5 bases. From cysteine to phenylalanine, the CDR3 is 14 amino acids long. Only CDR3 DNA is held: 42 bases, read in frame from base 1. In the germline V gene, CDR1 corresponds to SGHRS and CDR2 to YFSETQ.